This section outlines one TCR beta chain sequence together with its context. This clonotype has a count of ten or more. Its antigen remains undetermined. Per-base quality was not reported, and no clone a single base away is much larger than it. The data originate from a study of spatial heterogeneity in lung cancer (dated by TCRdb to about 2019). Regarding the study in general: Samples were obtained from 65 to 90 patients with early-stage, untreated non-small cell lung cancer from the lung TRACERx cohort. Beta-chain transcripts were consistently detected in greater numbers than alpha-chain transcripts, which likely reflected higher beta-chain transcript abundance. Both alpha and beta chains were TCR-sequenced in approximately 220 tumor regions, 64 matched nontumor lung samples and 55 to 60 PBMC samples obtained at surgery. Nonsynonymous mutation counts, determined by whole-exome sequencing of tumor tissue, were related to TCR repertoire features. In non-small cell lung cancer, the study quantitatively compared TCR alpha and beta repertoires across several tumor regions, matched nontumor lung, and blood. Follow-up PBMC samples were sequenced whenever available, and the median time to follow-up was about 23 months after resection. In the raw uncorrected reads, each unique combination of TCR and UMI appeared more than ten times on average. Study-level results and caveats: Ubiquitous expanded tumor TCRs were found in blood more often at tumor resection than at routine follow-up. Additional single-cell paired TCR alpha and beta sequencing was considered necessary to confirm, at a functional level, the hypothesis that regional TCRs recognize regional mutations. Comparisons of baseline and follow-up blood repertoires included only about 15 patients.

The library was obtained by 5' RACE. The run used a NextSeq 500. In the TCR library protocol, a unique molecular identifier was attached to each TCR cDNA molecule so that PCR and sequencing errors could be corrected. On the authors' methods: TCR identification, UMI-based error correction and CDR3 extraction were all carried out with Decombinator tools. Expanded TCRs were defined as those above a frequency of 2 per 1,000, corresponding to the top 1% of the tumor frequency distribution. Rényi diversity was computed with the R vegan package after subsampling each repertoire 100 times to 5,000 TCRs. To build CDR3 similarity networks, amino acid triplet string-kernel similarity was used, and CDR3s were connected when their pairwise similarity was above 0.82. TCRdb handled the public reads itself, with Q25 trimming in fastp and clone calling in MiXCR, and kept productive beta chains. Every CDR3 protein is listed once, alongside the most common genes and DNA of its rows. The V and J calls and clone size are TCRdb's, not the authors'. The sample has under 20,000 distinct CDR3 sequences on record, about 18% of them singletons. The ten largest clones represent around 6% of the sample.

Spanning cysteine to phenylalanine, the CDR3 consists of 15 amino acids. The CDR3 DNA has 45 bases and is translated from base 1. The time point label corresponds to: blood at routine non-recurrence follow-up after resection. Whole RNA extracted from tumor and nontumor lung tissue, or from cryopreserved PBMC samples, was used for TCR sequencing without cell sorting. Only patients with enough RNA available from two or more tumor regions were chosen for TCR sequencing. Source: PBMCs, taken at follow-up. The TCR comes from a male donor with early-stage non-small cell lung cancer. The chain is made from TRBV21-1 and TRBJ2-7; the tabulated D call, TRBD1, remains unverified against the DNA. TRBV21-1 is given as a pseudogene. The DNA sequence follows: TGTGCCAGCAGCTGGGACAGGGCCAACTCCTACGAGCAGTACTTC. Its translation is CASSWDRANSYEQYF.